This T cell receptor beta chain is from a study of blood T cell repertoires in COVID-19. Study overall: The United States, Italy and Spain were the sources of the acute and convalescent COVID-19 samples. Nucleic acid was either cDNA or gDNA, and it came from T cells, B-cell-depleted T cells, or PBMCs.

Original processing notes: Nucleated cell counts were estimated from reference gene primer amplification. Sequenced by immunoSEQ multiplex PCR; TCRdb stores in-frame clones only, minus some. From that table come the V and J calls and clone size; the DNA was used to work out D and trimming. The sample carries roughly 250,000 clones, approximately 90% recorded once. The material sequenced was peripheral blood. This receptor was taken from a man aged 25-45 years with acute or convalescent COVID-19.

Here the CDR3 DNA reads TGCGCCAGCAGCTTACGGACACCTCCGGAGACCCAGTACTTC. Amino acid sequence: CASSLRTPPETQYF. J is TRBJ2-5 and V is TRBV5-1, with D possibly matching TRBD1 (5 bases). Per germline, CDR1 SGHRS and CDR2 YFSETQ. V was shortened by 2 bases and J by 5 bases, with 13 bases between the two germline ends. CDR3 length: 14 amino acids.